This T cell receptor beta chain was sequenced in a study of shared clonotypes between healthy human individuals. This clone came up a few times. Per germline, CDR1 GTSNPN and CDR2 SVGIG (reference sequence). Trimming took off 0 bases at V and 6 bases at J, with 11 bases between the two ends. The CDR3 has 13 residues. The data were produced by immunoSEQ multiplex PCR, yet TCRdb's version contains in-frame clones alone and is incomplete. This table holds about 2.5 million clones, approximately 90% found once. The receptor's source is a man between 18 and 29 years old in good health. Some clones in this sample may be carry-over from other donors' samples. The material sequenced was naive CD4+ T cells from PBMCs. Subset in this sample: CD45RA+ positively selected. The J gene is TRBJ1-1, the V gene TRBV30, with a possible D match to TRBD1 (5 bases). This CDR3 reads CAWSVLRESEAFF. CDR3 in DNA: TGTGCCTGGAGTGTACTCAGGGAATCTGAAGCTTTCTTT.